This T cell receptor (beta chain) was recorded in a study of control samples from healthy donors and cancer patients. Assay: immunoSEQ multiplex PCR; the TCRdb copy retains only in-frame clones and omits some. The table has roughly 120,000 clones, over 90% seen once. The CDR3 spans 16 residues. V lost 6 bases and J 0 bases, leaving 15 bases between the germline ends. Looked up from germline, CDR1 is SNHLY and CDR2 is FYNNEI. V gene TRBV2 combines with J gene TRBJ1-5; D is undetermined. What was sequenced was blood. This receptor was taken from a man aged 30-40 years in good health. In nucleotides, the CDR3 is TGTGCCAGCAGCCCCGTTGGGCCTTATAGCAATCAGCCCCAGCATTTT. Residues: CASSPVGPYSNQPQHF.